This T cell receptor beta chain is drawn from a study of shared T cell receptors in the human thymus (dated by TCRdb to the early 2020s). Regarding the study in general: The study investigated the way shared, self-reactive T-cell receptor alpha chains are produced in the human thymus.

The germline V gene provides CDR1 MNHNS and CDR2 SASEGT. The CDR3, from cysteine to phenylalanine, totals 16 residues. The read is trimmed to its CDR3 DNA, 48 bases read in frame from base 1. V was cut back by 3 bases and J by 3 bases, leaving a gap of 15 bases between them. As for this clone: This clone's antigen is unknown. Base qualities are not recorded, but no much larger clone differs from it by a single base.

The library was produced with the immunoSEQ multiplex PCR assay. TCRdb provides this immuneACCESS table in a form limited to in-frame rearrangements. Some clones are lacking; in checked studies, under half of them reflect an unresolved V gene, and why the rest are absent is not known. The sample table contains about 380,000 clones; only one count was recorded for about 95% of them. Jointly, the top ten make up roughly 0.02% of the sample. The sequence was collected from a human donor. The rearrangement joined TRBV6-1 to TRBJ1-5; no confident D gene assignment can be made. The sample taken for sequencing was thymocytes. The DNA sequence is as follows: TGTGCCAGCAGTGATCCGGAAGAGAGATTCAATCAGCCCCAGCATTTT. Translated, this is CASSDPEERFNQPQHF.